A selection of T cell receptor beta chains follows, all from one sample in a study of OX40 agonist ivuxolimab in advanced cancers. The assay was immunoSEQ multiplex PCR, and TCRdb's table has in-frame clones only and misses some. This sample has almost 20,000 clones, with under 90% found just once. Sequences were derived from CD4+ or CD8+ T cells sorted from blood, sampled in a trial of the OX40 agonist ivuxolimab. The receptors here all came from an adult with an advanced solid tumor such as melanoma, head and neck, liver or kidney cancer. Both conserved end residues are part of each CDR3. A D gene is named only where the DNA matches it firmly. A clone size is listed for some rows: how often the clone was seen (once, few, many), or a class if it is expanded.

TRBV5-1	TRBJ1-6	TRBD1	NA	TGCGCCAGCAGCTTGTTCGGGACAGAGCCCACGATGGAGGCACCCCTCCACTTT	CASSLFGTEPTMEAPLHF
TRBV30	TRBJ2-7	TRBD2	NA	TGTGCCTGGAGCCGGGGGGGGATCCTCTACGAGCAGTACTTC	CAWSRGGILYEQYF
TRBV9	TRBJ2-7	NA	NA	TGTGCCAGCAGCGTATCAGGGGCTGGCTACGAGCAGTACTTC	CASSVSGAGYEQYF
TRBV11-2	TRBJ2-3	NA	NA	TGTGCCAGCAGGGACTTGGCAGATACGCAGTATTTT	CASRDLADTQYF
TRBV29-1	TRBJ2-7	TRBD1	few	TGCAGCGTATCCGGGACAGGGGGCTCCCCGGACTACGAGCAGTACTTC	CSVSGTGGSPDYEQYF
TRBV28	TRBJ2-5	NA	NA	TGTGCCAGCCAAGGACAGTTTAAAGAGACCCAGTACTTC	CASQGQFKETQYF
TRBV29-1	TRBJ2-7	TRBD1	NA	TGCAGCGTTGAAGGTACGGACAGGGTTGGGGAGCAGTACTTC	CSVEGTDRVGEQYF
TRBV15	TRBJ1-2	TRBD1	NA	TGTGCCACCAGCAGAGACGGACAGGGGAGGGTAGGCTATGGCTACACCTTC	CATSRDGQGRVGYGYTF
TRBV10-1	TRBJ2-1	NA	NA	TGCGCCAGCGGAAACAGGGAGTACAATGAGCAGTTCTTC	CASGNREYNEQFF
TRBV7-8	TRBJ1-4	NA	few	TGTGCCAGCAGCCATCCCGAGGGGGGAAATGAAAAACTGTTTTTT	CASSHPEGGNEKLFF
TRBV12-5	TRBJ2-2	NA	NA	TGTGCTAGTGGGTTTACAGGAGGTGGGAACACCGGGGAGCTGTTTTTT	CASGFTGGGNTGELFF
TRBV4-1	TRBJ2-7	NA	once	TGCGCCAGCAGCCAATACTCCGACGGATACTCCTACGAGCAGTACTTC	CASSQYSDGYSYEQYF
TRBV9	TRBJ2-1	TRBD2	NA	TGTGCCAGCAGCGTAGCGGGAGGGCCCAATAGTGAGCAGTTCTTC	CASSVAGGPNSEQFF
TRBV6-5	TRBJ2-7	NA	NA	TGTGCCAGCAGTTACGCTGGGGGTTTCAACGAGCAGTACTTC	CASSYAGGFNEQYF
TRBV4-2	TRBJ2-3	NA	NA	TGTGCCAGCAGCCAAGGGACTACTAGCACAGATACGCAGTATTTT	CASSQGTTSTDTQYF
TRBV19	TRBJ1-2	NA	once	TGTGCCAGTAGTATCTTTGGGGGTTTGGGCTATGGCTACACCTTC	CASSIFGGLGYGYTF
TRBV5-6	TRBJ2-7	NA	NA	TGTGCCAGCAGCTTGACCCCGGGATCCTACGAGCAGTACTTC	CASSLTPGSYEQYF
TRBV28	TRBJ2-2	TRBD2	once	TGTGCCAGCATGATAGCGGGAGGAGAAACCGGGGAGCTGTTTTTT	CASMIAGGETGELFF
TRBV9	TRBJ2-7	NA	NA	TGTGCCAGCAGCGTAGATGGCCGGGGATCCTACGAGCAGTACTTC	CASSVDGRGSYEQYF
TRBV28	TRBJ1-6	NA	few	TGTGCCAGCAGTCCCCGGACTGCTAATTCACCCCTCCACTTT	CASSPRTANSPLHF
TRBV6-6	TRBJ1-5	NA	NA	TGTGCCAGCAGTTACGGGGGCCCGGGCAATCAGCCCCAGCATTTT	CASSYGGPGNQPQHF
TRBV15	TRBJ1-3	NA	NA	TGTGCCACCGAAGGAGGGGTGGGAAACACCATATATTTT	CATEGGVGNTIYF
TRBV27	TRBJ2-3	NA	NA	TGTGCCAGCAGTTTAGTGGGCCGAATCACAGATACGCAGTATTTT	CASSLVGRITDTQYF
TRBV29-1	TRBJ2-2	NA	NA	TGCAGCGTTGCCATCGGCACCGGGGAGCTGTTTTTT	CSVAIGTGELFF
TRBV5-4	TRBJ2-7	TRBD1	NA	TGTGCCAGCAGCTTAACAGGGGGCTCAGGCTACGAGCAGTACTTC	CASSLTGGSGYEQYF
TRBV5-6	TRBJ2-1	TRBD2	NA	TGTGCCAGCAGCCTTGAGCGGGACCGCAGTATAAATGAGCAGTTCTTC	CASSLERDRSINEQFF
TRBV28	TRBJ1-1	NA	NA	TGTGCCAGCAGAAGGGTGTGGAACACTGAAGCTTTCTTT	CASRRVWNTEAFF
TRBV6-1	TRBJ2-6	NA	NA	TGTGCCAGCAGGACAGACTCTGGGGCCAACGTCCTGACTTTC	CASRTDSGANVLTF
TRBV28	TRBJ1-5	NA	NA	TGTGCCAGCAGTTCCCCTACTCGACAGGTAGATCTCTATCAGCCCCAGCATTTT	CASSSPTRQVDLYQPQHF
TRBV2	TRBJ1-5	NA	NA	TGTGCCAGCAGTGCGGTCCTTAGCAATCAGCCCCAGCATTTT	CASSAVLSNQPQHF
TRBV7-9	TRBJ2-5	NA	once	TGTGCCAGCAGCTCTTTGTGGGGCGGGTTAGAGGAGACCCAGTACTTC	CASSSLWGGLEETQYF
TRBV7-3	TRBJ2-1	NA	NA	TGTGCCAGCAGCTTTTTCCCCGACAATGAGCAGTTCTTC	CASSFFPDNEQFF
TRBV7-2	TRBJ2-7	TRBD2	NA	TGTGCCAGCAGCTTGGAGGTGATACTAGCGAGGGGCGGGGAGCAGTACTTC	CASSLEVILARGGEQYF
TRBV2	TRBJ2-1	TRBD2	few	TGTGCCAGCAGTGTCTCAATGGGACTAGCGGGACCCACTAGGACCTACAATGAGCAGTTCTTC	CASSVSMGLAGPTRTYNEQFF
TRBV7-3	TRBJ2-7	NA	NA	TGTGCCAGCAGCTTAAGGGGACCACCCTACGAGCAGTACTTC	CASSLRGPPYEQYF
TRBV6-5	TRBJ1-3	NA	NA	TGTGCCAGCAGTTACGGAAGCGGACTCTCTGGAAACACCATATATTTT	CASSYGSGLSGNTIYF
TRBV19	TRBJ2-2	TRBD2	few	TGTGCCAGTAGCCCAGCGGGAGAATCCGGGGAGCTGTTTTTT	CASSPAGESGELFF
TRBV12-5	TRBJ2-1	NA	NA	TGTGCTAGTGCCCAGACTCCAACAGGAGGCTACAATGAGCAGTTCTTC	CASAQTPTGGYNEQFF
TRBV6-6	TRBJ1-2	NA	NA	TGTGCCAGCATCCCCTCCGGACAGAGAGGCCCCGGGGGTTACACCTTC	CASIPSGQRGPGGYTF
TRBV7-8	TRBJ2-7	NA	NA	TGTGCCAGCAGCTTAAATCAGCCCCCGCAGTACTTC	CASSLNQPPQYF
TRBV6-1	TRBJ2-7	NA	few	TGTGCCAGCAGTGCCAGACCCATCTACGAGCAGTACTTC	CASSARPIYEQYF
TRBV5-1	TRBJ2-7	NA	NA	TGCGCCAGCAGTACAGCCAACGAGCAGTACTTC	CASSTANEQYF
TRBV5-1	TRBJ2-1	TRBD1	NA	TGCGCCAGCAGTATGACAGGGGGTTCCTACAATGAGCAGTTCTTC	CASSMTGGSYNEQFF
TRBV4-1	TRBJ2-7	TRBD1	few	TGCGCCAGCAGCCTACCCGGGGACAGGGGACACGAGCAGTACTTC	CASSLPGDRGHEQYF
TRBV9	TRBJ2-1	NA	NA	TGTGCCAGCAGCGTAGCTAGTGAACTGTCCTCCTACAATGAGCAGTTCTTC	CASSVASELSSYNEQFF
TRBV6-5	TRBJ1-2	NA	NA	TGTGCCAGCAGTTACTCCGGGGGAGTCTATGGCTACACCTTC	CASSYSGGVYGYTF
TRBV4-1	TRBJ1-3	NA	NA	TGCGCCAGCAGCCAAGAGGGGTCTGGAAACACCATATATTTT	CASSQEGSGNTIYF
TRBV5-6	TRBJ1-2	TRBD1	NA	TGTGCCAGCAGCTTGGCCTTTGGACAGGGAAGGGATGGCTACACCTTC	CASSLAFGQGRDGYTF
TRBV19	TRBJ2-3	NA	NA	TGTGCCAGTAGTAAGGGGGGCTTGGATACGCAGTATTTT	CASSKGGLDTQYF
TRBV19	TRBJ1-5	NA	NA	TGTGCCAGTAGTATCCCAATCGGCGGGGGGCTCCAGCCCCAGCATTTT	CASSIPIGGGLQPQHF
TRBV9	TRBJ2-2	TRBD1	NA	TGTGCCAGCAGCGCCTCCATTATTGACAGGGGGCGCGACGACACCGGGGAGCTGTTTTTT	CASSASIIDRGRDDTGELFF
TRBV4-1	TRBJ2-1	TRBD2	NA	TGCGCCAGCAGCCAAGGAGAACTAGCGGGAGAGCAGTTCTTC	CASSQGELAGEQFF